Sequencing of this TCR beta chain was carried out in a study of OX40 agonist ivuxolimab in advanced cancers. This CDR3 has 14 amino acids. Germline V gene lookup returns CDR1 PRHDT and CDR2 FYEKMQ (reference sequence). V lost 5 bases, J lost 6 bases, and 17 bases lay in between. The assay was immunoSEQ multiplex PCR, and TCRdb's table has in-frame clones only and misses some. This table has fewer than 65,000 clones, 85% to 90% appearing once. This clone was found a few times. The V call is TRBV13, the J call TRBJ2-7; tentative D call: TRBD2 (7 bases). The sequence was collected from an adult with an advanced solid tumor such as melanoma, head and neck, liver or kidney cancer. Here the sequenced sample was CD4+ or CD8+ T cells sorted from blood, taken in a trial of the OX40 agonist ivuxolimab. The CDR3 sequence: CASSPRGGVPEQYF. CDR3 coding DNA: TGTGCCAGCAGCCCACGCGGGGGCGTCCCCGAGCAGTACTTC.